The rows below give T cell receptor beta chains drawn from one sample of a study of blood T cell repertoires in COVID-19. Produced via immunoSEQ multiplex PCR; TCRdb's table is partial and in-frame only. The sample includes some 30,000 clones, roughly 86% seen only once; the top ten take 9.5% to 15%. Sequenced sample: peripheral blood. Receptors were obtained from a human donor in a cohort sampled during active COVID-19. The donor label of this sample is uncertain. The CDR3 runs from the conserved cysteine through the conserved F or W. D genes are given only for firm matches. Clone size, where shown, is once, few, many, or a class for clones that have expanded.

TRBD2	TRBV6-5	NA	TRBJ2-5	CASRLLAEETQYF	TGTGCCAGCAGATTACTAGCGGAAGAGACCCAGTACTTC
NA	TRBV28	NA	TRBJ2-5	CASSPGVGRTSKETQYF	TGTGCCAGCAGCCCCGGGGTTGGGCGCACTTCCAAAGAGACCCAGTACTTC
TRBD1	TRBV6-5	NA	TRBJ1-1	CASSSGQLSTEAFF	TGTGCCAGCAGCTCGGGACAGTTGAGCACTGAAGCTTTCTTT
TRBD2	TRBV28	NA	TRBJ2-3	CASSFLQAGDVADTQYF	TGTGCCAGCTCCTTCCTCCAAGCGGGAGATGTCGCAGATACGCAGTATTTT
TRBD1	TRBV5-1	NA	TRBJ2-2	CASRIDRVGAGELFF	TGCGCCAGCAGAATCGACAGGGTTGGTGCCGGGGAGCTGTTTTTT
TRBD2	TRBV5-1	once	TRBJ2-5	CASSLGGRRAGEETQYF	TGCGCCAGCAGCCTTGGGGGTAGGCGAGCGGGAGAAGAGACCCAGTACTTC
TRBD1	TRBV2	NA	TRBJ1-6	CASRHGQGFSYNSPLHF	TGTGCCAGCAGGCATGGACAGGGGTTTTCCTATAATTCACCCCTCCACTTT
TRBD1	TRBV9	once	TRBJ2-1	CASSVDGWTGQFF	TGTGCCAGCAGCGTAGACGGTTGGACAGGCCAGTTCTTC
NA	TRBV2	NA	TRBJ2-5	CASSMDSQETQYF	TGTGCCAGCAGTATGGACAGCCAAGAGACCCAGTACTTC
NA	TRBV5-1	NA	TRBJ1-3	CASSESDIGNTIYF	TGCGCCAGCAGCGAGTCCGACATTGGAAACACCATATATTTT
TRBD2	TRBV7-2	NA	TRBJ2-3	CASSSSGSADTQYF	TGTGCCAGCAGCTCCAGCGGGAGTGCAGATACGCAGTATTTT
TRBD2	TRBV5-1	NA	TRBJ2-5	CASISVAGNQETQYF	TGCGCCAGCATCTCTGTAGCGGGAAATCAAGAGACCCAGTACTTC
NA	TRBV15	NA	TRBJ2-6	CATSHFSGANVLTF	TGTGCCACCAGCCATTTTTCTGGGGCCAACGTCCTGACTTTC
NA	TRBV19	NA	TRBJ2-6	CASSWDTVALSGANVLTF	TGTGCCAGTAGTTGGGACACGGTAGCTCTCTCTGGGGCCAACGTCCTGACTTTC
TRBD1	TRBV7-3	NA	TRBJ1-6	CASSRTGGLNSPLHF	TGTGCCAGCAGCAGGACAGGGGGGTTAAATTCACCCCTCCACTTT
TRBD2	TRBV11-3	NA	TRBJ2-3	CASSSADGLARADTQYF	TGTGCCAGCAGCTCCGCGGACGGACTAGCGCGAGCAGATACGCAGTATTTT
TRBD2	TRBV2	NA	TRBJ2-5	CASSGLAGSGQTQYF	TGTGCCAGCAGTGGGCTAGCGGGATCGGGGCAGACCCAGTACTTC